The 11 T cell receptor beta chains below come from one sample, sequenced in a study of blood T cell repertoires in COVID-19. The repertoire was sequenced with immunoSEQ multiplex PCR; TCRdb's copy has only in-frame clones and lacks some. The sample shows some 87,000 clones, about 86% of them seen only once. Sequences were obtained from peripheral blood. These receptors came from a man at least 80 years old with active or convalescent COVID-19.

This clone showed up just a few times. V is TRBV2 and J is TRBJ2-6; tentative D call: TRBD1 (6 bases). Germline-derived CDR1 and CDR2 are SNHLY and FYNNEI. CDR3 size: 15 residues. The V gene lost 5 bases and the J gene lost 1 base, with 9 bases spanning the gap. CDR3 nucleotides: TGTGCCAGCAGTCGACAGGCTTCTGGGGCCAACGTCCTGACTTTC. This encodes CASSRQASGANVLTF.

The chain recombines TRBV5-6 with TRBJ2-1, with 10 bases aligning to TRBD2. V lost 1 base and J lost 3; bases outside the gene matches: 4. There are 16 residues in the CDR3. Looked up from germline, CDR1 is SGHDT and CDR2 is YYEEEE. CDR3 sequence (DNA): TGTGCCAGCAGCTTGTGGACTAGCGGAGTCTACAATGAGCAGTTCTTC. It translates to CASSLWTSGVYNEQFF.

The gene calls are TRBV28 and TRBJ2-3; 9 bases fit TRBD1. CDR1 is MDHEN and CDR2 is SYDVKM in the germline V gene. This CDR3 region has 14 residues. J was trimmed by 6 bases and V by 2 bases; bases with no gene match: 3. CDR3 nucleotide sequence: TGTGCCAGCAGTTTAAACAGGGGGCCCGATACGCAGTATTTT. Protein sequence: CASSLNRGPDTQYF. Combining the CDR3 with reference TRBV28 and TRBJ2-3 gives the whole variable domain DVKVTQSSRYLVKRTGEKVFLECVQDMDHENMFWYRQDPGLGLRLIYFSYDVKMKEKGDIPEGYSVSREKKERFSLILESASTNQTSMYLCASSLNRGPDTQYFGPGTRLTVL.

The V gene is TRBV24-1, the J gene TRBJ2-1; no definite D call. Germline-derived CDR1 and CDR2 are KGHDR and SFDVKD. V was trimmed by 4 bases and J by 11 bases, leaving 14 bases between them. The CDR3 sequence is 13 residues long. CDR3 coding DNA: TGTGCCACCAGTGACCCTCTCATGAACAAGCAGTTCTTC. Translated, it gives CATSDPLMNKQFF.

The chain employs TRBV6-1 and TRBJ1-1, with D unresolved. Between the trimmed V and J ends, which lost 1 base and 5 bases, there was a span of 8 bases. Per germline, CDR1 MNHNS and CDR2 SASEGT. The CDR3 sequence is 13 residues long. The CDR3 region is CASSEGRWTEAFF. The CDR3 DNA reads TGTGCCAGCAGTGAAGGCAGGTGGACTGAAGCTTTCTTT.

The chain couples TRBV3-1 (or the pseudogene TRBV3-2) to TRBJ2-5; maybe TRBD1 (5 bases). The CDR3 has 13 residues. V lost 4 bases, J lost 7 bases, and 13 bases lay in between. Germline V lookup: CDR1 LGHDT, CDR2 YNNKEL (reference sequence). CDR3: CASSPTATGTQYF. The CDR3 region has the DNA TGTGCCAGCAGCCCGACAGCCACGGGGACCCAGTACTTC.

The CDR3 protein is CASSLWGPGQGSNEQFF. CDR3 nucleotides: TGTGCCAGCAGCTTATGGGGACCGGGACAGGGAAGCAATGAGCAGTTCTTC. The chain links TRBV7-8 to TRBJ2-1; 9 bases are a match to TRBD1. The CDR3 has 17 amino acids. The V segment lost 2 bases and the J segment 6 bases; nucleotides outside the gene matches: 11. Germline CDR1 SGHVS, CDR2 FQNEAQ.

V and J are TRBV28 and TRBJ2-1, with 7 bases identical to TRBD1. The CDR3 has 15 residues. Germline CDR1 MDHEN, CDR2 SYDVKM. V shed 7 bases, J shed 5 bases, and the junction held 11 bases outside the gene matches. The CDR3 DNA reads as TGTGCCAGCACCCTCCGCCTTACAGGGGACAATGAGCAGTTCTTC. Translated, it gives CASTLRLTGDNEQFF. The full variable domain, its missing parts supplied by reference TRBV28 and TRBJ2-1, is DVKVTQSSRYLVKRTGEKVFLECVQDMDHENMFWYRQDPGLGLRLIYFSYDVKMKEKGDIPEGYSVSREKKERFSLILESASTNQTSMYLCASTLRLTGDNEQFFGPGTRLTVL.

The rearrangement links TRBV14 to TRBJ1-5; D may be TRBD1 (5 bases). Germline V gene lookup returns CDR1 SGHDN and CDR2 FVKESK. There are 13 residues in the CDR3. V was shortened by 4 bases and J by 8 bases, with 12 bases between the two germline ends. The chain's CDR3 is CASSLDWGEPQHF. CDR3 nucleotides: TGTGCCAGCAGCCTCGATTGGGGGGAGCCCCAGCATTTT.

The chain employs TRBV23-1 and TRBJ1-2; 7 bases agree with TRBD1. TRBV23-1 is treated as an ORF (open reading frame) with a function not yet certain. This CDR3 is 18 amino acids long. Unmatched junction bases numbered 10, after V lost 0 bases and J lost 0 bases. In DNA form, the CDR3 reads TGCGCCAGCAGTCAATCGACCCCGACAGGGCTTTCTAACTATGGCTACACCTTC. Protein product: CASSQSTPTGLSNYGYTF.

This chain links TRBV6-4 with TRBJ2-5, with 8 bases lining up with TRBD1. The CDR3 has 18 amino acids. Germline V gives CDR1 MRHNA, CDR2 SNTAGT. With 0 bases clipped from V and 1 base from J, the junction kept 10 bases outside the gene matches. The CDR3 sequence is CASSDSSPRTGSQETQYF. For the CDR3, the DNA is TGTGCCAGCAGTGACTCTTCCCCCCGGACAGGGTCCCAAGAGACCCAGTACTTC.